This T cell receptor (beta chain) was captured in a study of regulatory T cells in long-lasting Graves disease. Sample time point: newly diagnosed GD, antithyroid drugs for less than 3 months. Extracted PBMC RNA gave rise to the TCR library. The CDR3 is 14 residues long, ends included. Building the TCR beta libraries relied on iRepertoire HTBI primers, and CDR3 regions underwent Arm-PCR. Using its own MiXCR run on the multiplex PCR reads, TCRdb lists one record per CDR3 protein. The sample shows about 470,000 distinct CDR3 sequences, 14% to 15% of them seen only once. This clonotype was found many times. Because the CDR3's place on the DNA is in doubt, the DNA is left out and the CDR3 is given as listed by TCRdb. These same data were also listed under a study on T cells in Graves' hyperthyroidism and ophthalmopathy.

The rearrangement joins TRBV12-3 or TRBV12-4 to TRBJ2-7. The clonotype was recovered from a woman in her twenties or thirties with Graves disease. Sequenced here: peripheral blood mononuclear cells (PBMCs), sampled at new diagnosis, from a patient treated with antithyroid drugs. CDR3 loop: CASSSSTGSYEQYF.